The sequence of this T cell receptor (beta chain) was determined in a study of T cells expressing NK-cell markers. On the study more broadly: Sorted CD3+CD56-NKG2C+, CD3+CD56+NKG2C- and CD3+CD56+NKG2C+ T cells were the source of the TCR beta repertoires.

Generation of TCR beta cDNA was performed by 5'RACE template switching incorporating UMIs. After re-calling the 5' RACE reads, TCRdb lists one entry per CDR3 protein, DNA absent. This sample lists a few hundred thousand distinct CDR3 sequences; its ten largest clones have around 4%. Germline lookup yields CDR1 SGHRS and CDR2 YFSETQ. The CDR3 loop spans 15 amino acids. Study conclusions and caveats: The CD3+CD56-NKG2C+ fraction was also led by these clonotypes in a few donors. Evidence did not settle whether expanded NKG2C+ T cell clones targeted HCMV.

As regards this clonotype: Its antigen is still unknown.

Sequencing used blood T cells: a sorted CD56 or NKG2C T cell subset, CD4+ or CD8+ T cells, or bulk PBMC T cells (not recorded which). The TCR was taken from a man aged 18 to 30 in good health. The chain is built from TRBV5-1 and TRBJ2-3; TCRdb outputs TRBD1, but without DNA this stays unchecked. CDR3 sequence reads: CASSLTGAIGDTQYF.